This T cell receptor beta chain is drawn from a study of PD-1 blockade in classical Hodgkin lymphoma. Turning to the study itself: Nivolumab was administered to patients intravenously at 3 mg/kg every 2 weeks. Study-level findings and limits: It was CD4+ TCR diversity, not CD8+, that rose significantly by C4D1. Complete responders started with a diversity level that resembled newly diagnosed patients at baseline. As was reported, newly diagnosed patients showed lower baseline TCR diversity than healthy donors did.

The CDR3 totals 18 residues. V gave up 6 bases and J gave up 2 bases; unmatched junction bases: 10. Germline V gives CDR1 SGHTA, CDR2 FQGNSA. Libraries were prepared by immunoSEQ multiplex PCR; TCRdb keeps only in-frame clonotypes and omits some of them. The table includes approximately 84,000 clones, roughly 89% detected once. As regards this clone: Antigen: not known.

No patient escaped relapse after autologous stem cell transplantation, and brentuximab vedotin exposure varied. The gene calls are TRBV7-2 and TRBJ2-2, with 12 bases that match TRBD2. Sequencing was performed on peripheral blood mononuclear cells (PBMCs), taken at baseline. The source is a human donor with classical Hodgkin lymphoma. The CDR3 coding sequence is TGTGCCAGCAGTCTAGTGGCGGGACTAGCGGGTAACACCGGGGAGCTGTTTTTT. Translating gives CASSLVAGLAGNTGELFF.